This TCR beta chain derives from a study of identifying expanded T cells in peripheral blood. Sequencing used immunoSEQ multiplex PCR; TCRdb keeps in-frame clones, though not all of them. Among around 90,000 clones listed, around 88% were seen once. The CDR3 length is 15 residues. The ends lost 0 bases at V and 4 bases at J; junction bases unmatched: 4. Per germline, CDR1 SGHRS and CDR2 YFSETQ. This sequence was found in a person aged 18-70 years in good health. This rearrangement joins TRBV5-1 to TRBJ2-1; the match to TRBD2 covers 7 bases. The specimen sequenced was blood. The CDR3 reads CASSLGGGLYNEQFF. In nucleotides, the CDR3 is TGCGCCAGCAGCTTGGGCGGGGGTCTATACAATGAGCAGTTCTTC.